A selection of T cell receptor beta chains follows, all from one sample in a study of blood T cell repertoires in COVID-19. Profiling relied on immunoSEQ multiplex PCR, and the TCRdb table lists in-frame clones only, not all of them. The data show some 91,000 clones, about three quarters seen once. Sequenced sample: peripheral blood. These TCRs come from a man in his 70s with acute or convalescent COVID-19. Each CDR3 is given with its conserved first and last residue. The D gene is left open where the match is weak. Size is stated for part of the rows, as once, few or many counts, or as a class when the clone is expanded.

size,D,V,J,DNA,CDR3
NA,NA,TRBV2,TRBJ2-2,TGTGCCAGCAGTGAAAGGCAGGGGTACACCGGGGAGCTGTTTTTT,CASSERQGYTGELFF
NA,NA,TRBV5-6,TRBJ2-7,TGTGCCAGCAGCCGGCCGGGACTGCACTACGAGCAGTACTTC,CASSRPGLHYEQYF
NA,NA,TRBV2,TRBJ1-6,TGTGCCAGCAGTGAAGACAGGGATAATTCACCCCTCCACTTT,CASSEDRDNSPLHF
few,TRBD1,TRBV15,TRBJ1-1,TGTGCCACCAGCAGAGATGAGGGACAGGCGGGTACTGAAGCTTTCTTT,CATSRDEGQAGTEAFF
NA,NA,TRBV3-1/TRBV3-2,TRBJ2-5,TGTGCCAGCAGCCGAACCTATGAGGAGACCCAGTACTTC,CASSRTYEETQYF
NA,NA,TRBV5-8,TRBJ1-3,TGTGCCAGCAGCAGCAGGGGTTCTGGAAACACCATATATTTT,CASSSRGSGNTIYF
NA,NA,TRBV6-5,TRBJ2-1,TGTGCCAGCAGGCAGGGGGGAAATCAAAATGAGCAGTTCTTC,CASRQGGNQNEQFF
NA,TRBD1,TRBV5-1,TRBJ1-6,TGCGCCAGCAGCGTCAGGACAGGAGGGGATTCACCCCTCCACTTT,CASSVRTGGDSPLHF
NA,TRBD1,TRBV7-9,TRBJ1-5,TGTGCCAGCAGCTTCGGGACAGCTAATCAGCCCCAGCATTTT,CASSFGTANQPQHF
NA,NA,TRBV11-2,TRBJ2-3,TGTGCCAGCAGCTTAGCCCTCGACAACACAGATACGCAGTATTTT,CASSLALDNTDTQYF
NA,NA,TRBV30,TRBJ1-6,TGTGCCTGGGGGCAGACCTATAATTCACCCCTCCACTTT,CAWGQTYNSPLHF
NA,TRBD1,TRBV2,TRBJ1-1,TGTGCCAGCAGTGGACAGGGGGGGAGCGGAACTGAAGCTTTCTTT,CASSGQGGSGTEAFF
once,TRBD1,TRBV11-2,TRBJ1-1,TGTGCCAGCAGCCCAGGACAGGGCGTAGGGACTGAAGCTTTCTTT,CASSPGQGVGTEAFF
few,NA,TRBV28,TRBJ1-5,TGTGCCAGCAGTTTATTTGGACAGTTCAATCAGCCCCAGCATTTT,CASSLFGQFNQPQHF
NA,TRBD1,TRBV27,TRBJ1-6,TGTGCCAGCAGGGGACAGGGGCAAGGTTCACCCCTCCACTTT,CASRGQGQGSPLHF
NA,NA,TRBV30,TRBJ1-5,TGTGCCTGGGAGAAAGGGGGGGTCGGTCAGCCCCAGCATTTT,CAWEKGGVGQPQHF
NA,TRBD1,TRBV2,TRBJ1-1,TGTGCCACTCGTTGGGACAGAGTCACTGAAGCTTTCTTT,CATRWDRVTEAFF
NA,NA,TRBV5-1,TRBJ1-1,TGCGCCAGCAGCTTAACCATAGACACTGAAGCTTTCTTT,CASSLTIDTEAFF
few,TRBD1,TRBV16,TRBJ1-5,TGTGCCAGCAGCCAATCGGGACAGGGCAATCAGCCCCAGCATTTT,CASSQSGQGNQPQHF
NA,NA,TRBV28,TRBJ1-1,TGTGCCAGCAGTTTGACTTACAGGATCGACGCTGAAGCTTTCTTT,CASSLTYRIDAEAFF
NA,TRBD2,TRBV15,TRBJ2-7,TGTGCCACCAGCGCGGGAGGGGACTCCCACGAGCAGTACTTC,CATSAGGDSHEQYF
NA,NA,TRBV7-2,TRBJ1-3,TGTGCCAGCAGACTAAGCGTGGGTCCCGGAAACACCATATATTTT,CASRLSVGPGNTIYF
NA,TRBD1,TRBV2,TRBJ2-7,TGTGCCAGCAGTGGAGACAGGGGGCGGACCTACGAGCAGTACTTC,CASSGDRGRTYEQYF
NA,TRBD1,TRBV19,TRBJ1-1,TGTGCCACACATCCGGGACAGGGGCAATTGAACACTGAAGCTTTCTTT,CATHPGQGQLNTEAFF
NA,TRBD1,TRBV5-4,TRBJ2-5,TGTGCCAGCAGCTTACGGGACAGAAAACGGTTAGAGACCCAGTACTTC,CASSLRDRKRLETQYF
NA,TRBD1,TRBV6-5,TRBJ1-2,TGTGCCAGCAGTTCCGGGGACAGGGGAATTCAGGGCTACACCTTC,CASSSGDRGIQGYTF
few,NA,TRBV6-5,TRBJ1-1,TGTGCCAGCAGTTACATTGGGGGCCGGGCGAACACTGAAGCTTTCTTT,CASSYIGGRANTEAFF
NA,TRBD1,TRBV3-1/TRBV3-2,TRBJ1-3,TGTGCCAGCAGCCGAACTAAGGACAGGGGGCTTGGAAACACCATATATTTT,CASSRTKDRGLGNTIYF
NA,NA,TRBV7-8,TRBJ1-5,TGTGCCAGCAGCTCGGACGGGAATAGCAATCAGCCCCAGCATTTT,CASSSDGNSNQPQHF
once,TRBD1,TRBV9,TRBJ1-1,TGTGCCAGCAGCGCCGATGCGGCGGCTGGGACAGGGGAAACTGAAGCTTTCTTT,CASSADAAAGTGETEAFF
NA,TRBD1,TRBV19,TRBJ1-5,TGTGCCAGTATAGGGACAGAAAATCAGCCCCAGCATTTT,CASIGTENQPQHF
NA,TRBD1,TRBV6-5,TRBJ1-2,TGTGCCAGCAGTAGGTCCGCAGGGGGAGGCTATGGCTACACCTTC,CASSRSAGGGYGYTF
NA,NA,TRBV29-1,TRBJ2-2,TGCAGCGTTTGTAAAAACACCGGGGAGCTGTTTTTT,CSVCKNTGELFF
NA,NA,TRBV9,TRBJ2-3,TGTGCCAGCAGTTGGACTGGGGCAGATACGCAGTATTTT,CASSWTGADTQYF
NA,TRBD1,TRBV6-5,TRBJ1-4,TGTGCCAGCAGTTACGGACAGGGAAAAGAAAAACTGTTTTTT,CASSYGQGKEKLFF
once,NA,TRBV5-1,TRBJ1-2,TGCGCCAGCACCATAGGTGGGGGGGGCGATGGCTACACCTTC,CASTIGGGGDGYTF
NA,NA,TRBV25-1,TRBJ1-3,TGTGCCAGCAGTGAACAGGGAAACACCATATATTTT,CASSEQGNTIYF
few,NA,TRBV12-5,TRBJ2-3,TGTGCTAGTGGTTTTGTTCGGGCAGAGGGAGATACGCAGTATTTT,CASGFVRAEGDTQYF
once,NA,TRBV19,TRBJ1-1,TGTGCCAGTAGCAACTTCCAGGGGACTGAAGCTTTCTTT,CASSNFQGTEAFF
NA,NA,TRBV5-1,TRBJ2-2,TGCGCCAGCAGCGTGGACGTTCTCAGCGCCGGGGAGCTGTTTTTT,CASSVDVLSAGELFF
NA,TRBD1,TRBV27,TRBJ1-2,TGTGCCAGCGGCACAGGGGGCACATATGGCTACACCTTC,CASGTGGTYGYTF
NA,TRBD2,TRBV6-5,TRBJ2-7,TGTGCCAGCAGGCCCCTAGCGGAGACGTCCTACGAGCAGTACTTC,CASRPLAETSYEQYF
few,TRBD1,TRBV10-1,TRBJ1-1,TGCGCCAGCAGTTCCGGACAGGGGATCACTGAAGCTTTCTTT,CASSSGQGITEAFF
NA,TRBD1,TRBV5-5,TRBJ1-2,TGTGCCAGCAGCCCTGACAGGGGGAGAACTAACTATGGCTACACCTTC,CASSPDRGRTNYGYTF
NA,TRBD2,TRBV14,TRBJ2-1,TGTGCCAGCAGCTGGGGACTAGCCCGGAATGAGCAGTTCTTC,CASSWGLARNEQFF
few,NA,TRBV5-1,TRBJ1-2,TGCGCCAGCAGCTTGACACTTTCAGGGGTTGGGACGAGTGGCTACACCTTC,CASSLTLSGVGTSGYTF
NA,NA,TRBV5-1,TRBJ2-3,TGCGCCAGCAGCTTGTCAGGGAGGGATACGCAGTATTTT,CASSLSGRDTQYF
NA,TRBD2,TRBV5-1,TRBJ2-5,TGCGCCAGCGGCTCTTCCGGGACTAGCGGGGAGGGCCAGTACTTC,CASGSSGTSGEGQYF
NA,TRBD1,TRBV6-6,TRBJ1-1,TGTGCCAGCAGTCCCCCGGACAGGACAAGAAACACTGAAGCTTTCTTT,CASSPPDRTRNTEAFF
NA,NA,TRBV9,TRBJ1-2,TGTGCCAGCAGCGTAGCCCCCGGGGGTGGCTACACCTTC,CASSVAPGGGYTF
NA,NA,TRBV5-4,TRBJ2-2,TGTGCCAGCAGTTCCCGGGACACGAACACCGGGGAGCTGTTTTTT,CASSSRDTNTGELFF
NA,NA,TRBV7-8,TRBJ1-1,TGTGCCAGCAGCTTTAGCCTAGTCACTGAAGCTTTCTTT,CASSFSLVTEAFF